Presented here are 10 T cell receptor beta chains from one specimen sequenced in a study of T cell responses to AZD1222 COVID-19 vaccine. The repertoire was sequenced with immunoSEQ multiplex PCR; TCRdb's copy has only in-frame clones and lacks some. The sample shows tens of thousands of clones, approximately 86% of them seen only once. Sequencing used peripheral blood, obtained 28 days after the second AZD1222 dose. The receptor set was obtained from an adult who received the AZD1222 COVID-19 vaccine.

The chain employs TRBV6-5 and TRBJ1-5; a weak D match, TRBD1 (5 bases). The germline V and J ends were trimmed by 10 bases and 0 bases, with 13 bases remaining between them. Per the germline V gene, CDR1 is MNHEY and CDR2 is SVGAGI. CDR3 length: 14 amino acids. The CDR3 bases are TGTGCCACCTCTACGGGGGATAGCAATCAGCCCCAGCATTTT. It is translated as CATSTGDSNQPQHF.

The rearrangement links TRBV6-2 or TRBV6-3 to TRBJ2-1; D not certain. With 4 bases removed from V and 5 bases from J, the gap between germline ends came to 9 bases. Germline V gene data show CDR1 as MNHEY and CDR2 as SVGEGT. The CDR3 runs 13 residues. For the CDR3, the DNA is TGTGCCAGCAGTTCGCGACAAAACAATGAGCAGTTCTTC. Protein product: CASSSRQNNEQFF.

This clone has just one count. J is TRBJ2-3 and V is TRBV7-9, with 7 bases that match TRBD1. Germline V gives CDR1 SEHNR, CDR2 FQNEAQ (reference sequence). The CDR3 is made up of 15 amino acids. Losses at the gene ends were 0 bases for V and 2 bases for J; bases not matched to a gene: 2. The CDR3 protein is CASSLAGTVTDTQYF. In nucleotides, the CDR3 is TGTGCCAGCAGCTTAGCGGGGACAGTCACAGATACGCAGTATTTT.

This chain joins TRBV5-1 and TRBJ2-3; D is perhaps TRBD2 (5 bases). Deletions cut 4 bases from V and 8 bases from J, with 14 bases between. This CDR3 has 13 residues. Germline V lookup: CDR1 SGHRS, CDR2 YFSETQ. The DNA of the CDR3 is TGCGCCAGCAGCCCGATCACTAGTCGTACGCAGTATTTT. Translation gives CASSPITSRTQYF.

As DNA, the CDR3 is TGCAGCGTTGGAGGGCAGATAAACACCGGGGAGCTGTTTTTT. This codes for CSVGGQINTGELFF. This sequence joins TRBV29-1 and TRBJ2-2, with D possibly matching TRBD2 (5 bases). With 4 bases removed from V and 2 bases from J, the gap between germline ends came to 11 bases. The CDR3 covers 14 residues. Germline V gives CDR1 SQVTM, CDR2 ANQGSEA.

V usage is TRBV30 and J usage is TRBJ1-5; possible D gene TRBD1, 6 bases. Germline V gene sequence: CDR1 GTSNPN, CDR2 SVGIG (reference sequence). V was cut by 1 base and J by 0 bases, with 10 bases left in between. The CDR3 length is 15 residues. Here the CDR3 DNA reads TGTGCCTGGAGTGGAGCCAGGGGTAGCAATCAGCCCCAGCATTTT. This gives the protein CAWSGARGSNQPQHF.

This chain links TRBV5-1 with TRBJ1-1; D gene unclear. The CDR3 has 13 residues. Germline-derived CDR1 and CDR2 are SGHRS and YFSETQ. Trimming took off 5 bases at V and 1 base at J, with 9 bases between the two ends. CDR3 sequence (DNA): TGCGCCAGCAGTTTACTACCGAACACTGAAGCTTTCTTT. Its protein is CASSLLPNTEAFF. The whole variable domain, filled in from reference TRBV5-1 and TRBJ1-1, reads KAGVTQTPRYLIKTRGQQVTLSCSPISGHRSVSWYQQTPGQGLQFLFEYFSETQRNKGNFPGRFSGRQFSNSRSEMNVSTLELGDSALYLCASSLLPNTEAFFGQGTRLTVV.

CDR3 amino acids: CASSSGQGNYGYTF. The CDR3 coding sequence is TGTGCCAGCAGTTCAGGACAGGGGAACTATGGCTACACCTTC. The V call is TRBV28, the J call TRBJ1-2, with 9 bases fitting TRBD1. Germline values: CDR1 MDHEN, CDR2 SYDVKM. Losses at the gene ends were 4 bases for V and 2 bases for J; bases not matched to a gene: 2. The CDR3 is 14 residues long.

The J gene is TRBJ2-3, the V gene TRBV27, with no clear D. This CDR3 region has 11 residues. Per the germline V gene, CDR1 is MNHEY and CDR2 is SMNVEV (reference sequence). Trimming pared 2 bases from V and 6 bases from J, leaving 3 bases between. CDR3 region: CASSLKDTQYF. CDR3 nucleotides: TGTGCCAGCAGTTTAAAGGATACGCAGTATTTT.

The chain joins TRBV5-1 to TRBJ2-6; 9 bases match TRBD1. The CDR3 consists of 18 residues. Losses at the gene ends were 1 base for V and 0 bases for J; bases not matched to a gene: 5. Germline CDR1 and CDR2: SGHRS and YFSETQ. CDR3 nucleotides: TGCGCCAGCAGCTTGTGGGGGACAGGGAGCTCTGGGGCCAACGTCCTGACTTTC. As protein: CASSLWGTGSSGANVLTF.